This TCR beta chain stems from a study of shared clonotypes between healthy human individuals. Sequencing used immunoSEQ multiplex PCR; TCRdb keeps in-frame clones, though not all of them. Of under 2,500,000 clones in the sample, more than 90% were seen once. The CDR3 has 15 amino acids. Germline lookup yields CDR1 SGDLS and CDR2 YYNGEE. The germline V and J ends were trimmed by 4 bases and 0 bases, with 14 bases remaining between them. The sequence derives from a man aged 18 to 29 in good health. The chain is built from TRBV9 and TRBJ2-7; D is unclear. Sequencing used naive CD4+ T cells sorted from blood. Noted subset: CD45RA+ positively selected. The CDR3, as DNA: TGTGCCAGCAGCCCCCCTCCCTCGGACTCCTACGAGCAGTACTTC. It codes for CASSPPPSDSYEQYF.